Sequencing of this TCR beta chain was carried out in a study of T cell responses to AZD1222 COVID-19 vaccine. Assay: immunoSEQ multiplex PCR; the TCRdb copy retains only in-frame clones and omits some. The table records about 100,000 clones, about 90% of them present only once. This clone was seen only once. Its antigen is undetermined. The study's findings and limits: The study reported that nearly half of spike-specific TCRs target unmutated variant regions. CD4 TCRs associated with vaccination spanned spike, dominating at 160-218 and 743-854. Recipients of two AZD1222 doses showed rising Spike-specific TCR breadth and depth.

The TCR sequence derives from an adult in good health. The input for sequencing was peripheral blood, taken on day 0 of AZD1222 vaccination.

Here the CDR3 DNA reads TGTGCCAGCAGTGAGAGGGAACGGGACCCAGATACGCAGTATTTT. Protein: CASSERERDPDTQYF. The J gene is TRBJ2-3, the V gene TRBV2; D could derive from TRBD1 or TRBD2 (5 bases each). CDR1 and CDR2 (germline): SNHLY, FYNNEI. The CDR3 is 15 residues long. Deletions cut 3 bases from V and 4 bases from J, with 14 bases between.